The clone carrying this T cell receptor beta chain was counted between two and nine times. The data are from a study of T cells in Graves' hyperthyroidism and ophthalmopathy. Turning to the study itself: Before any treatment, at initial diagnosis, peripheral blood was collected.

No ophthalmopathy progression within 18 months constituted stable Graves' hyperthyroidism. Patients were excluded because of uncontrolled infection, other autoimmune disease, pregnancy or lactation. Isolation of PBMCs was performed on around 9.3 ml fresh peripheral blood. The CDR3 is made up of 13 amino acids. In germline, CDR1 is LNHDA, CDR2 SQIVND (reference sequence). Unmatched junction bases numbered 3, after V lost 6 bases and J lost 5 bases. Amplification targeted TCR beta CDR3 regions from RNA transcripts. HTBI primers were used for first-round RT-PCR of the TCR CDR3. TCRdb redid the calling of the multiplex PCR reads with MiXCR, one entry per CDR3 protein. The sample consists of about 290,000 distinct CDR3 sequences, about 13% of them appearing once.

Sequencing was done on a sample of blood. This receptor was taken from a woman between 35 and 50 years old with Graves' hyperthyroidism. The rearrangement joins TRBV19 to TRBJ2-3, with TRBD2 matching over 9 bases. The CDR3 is CASRREGVDTQYF. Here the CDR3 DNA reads TGTGCCAGTAGGCGGGAGGGCGTAGATACGCAGTATTTT. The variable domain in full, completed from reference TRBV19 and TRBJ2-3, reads DGGITQSPKYLFRKEGQNVTLSCEQNLNHDAMYWYRQDPGQGLRLIYYSQIVNDFQKGDIAEGYSVSREKKESFPLTVTSAQKNPTAFYLCASRREGVDTQYFGPGTRLTVL.